The subject of this entry is one T cell receptor (beta chain). Its target is unknown. Sequencing used immunoSEQ multiplex PCR; TCRdb keeps in-frame clones, though not all of them. The sample carries 150,000 or so clones, more than 85% recorded once. This CDR3 comprises 15 residues. Trimming removed 3 bases from V and 2 bases from J; junction bases left unmatched: 6. The germline V gene has CDR1 SGHRS and CDR2 YFSETQ. The data stem from a study of T cell responses to AZD1222 COVID-19 vaccine. Study-level results: Distributed over spike, vaccine-associated CD4 TCRs predominated at 160-218 and 743-854.

This TCR was recovered from an adult in good health. The material sequenced was peripheral blood, taken on day 0 of AZD1222 vaccination. V and J are TRBV5-1 and TRBJ2-7, with 9 nucleotides matching TRBD1. As DNA, the CDR3 is TGCGCCAGCAGCTGGGGGACAGGGTCAGCCTACGAGCAGTACTTC. It codes for CASSWGTGSAYEQYF.